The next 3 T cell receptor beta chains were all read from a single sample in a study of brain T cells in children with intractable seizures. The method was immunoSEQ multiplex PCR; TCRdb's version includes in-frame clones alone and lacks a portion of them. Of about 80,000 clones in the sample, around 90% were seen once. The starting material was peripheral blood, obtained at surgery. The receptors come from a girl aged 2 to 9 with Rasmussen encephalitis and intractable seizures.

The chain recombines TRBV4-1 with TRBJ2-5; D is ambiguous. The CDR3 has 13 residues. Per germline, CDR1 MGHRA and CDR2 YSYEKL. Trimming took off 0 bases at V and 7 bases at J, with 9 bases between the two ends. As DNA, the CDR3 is TGCGCCAGCAGCCAAGAAGGTAGGACGACCCAGTACTTC. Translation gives CASSQEGRTTQYF.

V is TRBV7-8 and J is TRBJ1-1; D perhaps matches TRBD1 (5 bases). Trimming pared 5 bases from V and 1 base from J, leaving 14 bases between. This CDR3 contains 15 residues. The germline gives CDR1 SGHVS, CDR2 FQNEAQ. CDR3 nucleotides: TGTGCCAGCAGCCCGAGAGGGGTAGCGAACACTGAAGCTTTCTTT. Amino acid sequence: CASSPRGVANTEAFF.

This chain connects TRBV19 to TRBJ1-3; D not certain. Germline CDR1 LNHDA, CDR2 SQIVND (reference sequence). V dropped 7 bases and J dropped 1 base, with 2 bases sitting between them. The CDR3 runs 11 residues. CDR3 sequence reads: CASNSGNTIYF. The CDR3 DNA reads TGTGCCAGTAATTCTGGAAACACCATATATTTT.